This paragraph reports one TCR beta chain. This sample is drawn from a study of blood T cell repertoires in COVID-19. On the study more broadly: Specimens from acute and convalescent COVID-19 originated in the United States, Italy and Spain.

Sequencing used immunoSEQ multiplex PCR; TCRdb keeps in-frame clones, though not all of them. The data contain about 200,000 clones, roughly 82% of them singletons. The CDR3 has 14 residues. The germline CDR1 and CDR2 sequences are MDHEN and SYDVKM. V was cut by 3 bases and J by 1 base, with 7 bases left in between. Sequenced material: PBMCs or T cells enriched from blood (not recorded which). The rearrangement links TRBV28 to TRBJ1-3; D is unresolved. The clonotype originates from a woman in her sixties with acute COVID-19. The CDR3 reads CASSFTRSGNTIYF. The CDR3 DNA is TGTGCCAGCAGTTTCACGAGATCTGGAAACACCATATATTTT.